This T cell receptor (beta chain) came from a study of blood T cell repertoires in COVID-19. Across the study: Samples came from the United States, Italy and Spain, spanning acute and convalescent COVID-19.

In the original processing: The authors estimated nucleated cell counts from reference gene primer amplification. Clones were read by immunoSEQ multiplex PCR, and TCRdb kept only the in-frame ones, dropping some. That table is the source of V, J and clone size, and D and trimming were worked out from the DNA. The table lists approximately 170,000 clones, 84% of them singletons. This CDR3 region has 16 residues. The V gene lost 1 base and the J gene lost 7 bases, with 17 bases spanning the gap. The germline gives CDR1 SEHNR, CDR2 FQNEAQ (reference sequence). This rearrangement joins TRBV7-9 to TRBJ2-1, with D unclear. The sequenced material came from peripheral blood. The clonotype originates from a man aged 40-49 years who had recovered from COVID-19. Here the CDR3 DNA reads TGTGCCAGCAGCTTAGGTACGGGTTTTACGGGTAATGAGCAGTTCTTC. Translating gives CASSLGTGFTGNEQFF.